The next 15 T cell receptor beta chains were all read from a single sample in a study of Ad26.COV2.S vaccination and SARS-CoV-2 variants. As for treatment: 15 to 20 received Ad26.COV2.S at low or high dose, single or two shots; several received placebo; per-sample allocation not given. Sampling took place 63 days after the first vaccine or placebo injection. The table came from immunoSEQ multiplex PCR; TCRdb's copy has only in-frame clones and leaves some out. The table includes 300,000 to 350,000 clones, 85% to 90% detected once. The sequencing here drew on peripheral blood, taken in a trial of Ad26.COV2.S vaccine versus placebo. The receptors originated from a person aged 18-60 years who received the Ad26.COV2.S COVID-19 vaccine or a placebo.

The chain is built from TRBV3-1 (or the pseudogene TRBV3-2) and TRBJ1-6, with a weak D call TRBD1 (5 bases). The germline gives CDR1 LGHDT, CDR2 YNNKEL (reference sequence). V lost 7 bases and J lost 9, with 10 bases in between. The CDR3 contains 12 residues. CDR3: CASTGLSSPLHF. DNA of the CDR3: TGTGCCAGCACAGGGTTGAGTTCACCCCTCCACTTT.

This clone was observed once. The chain is built from TRBV10-3 and TRBJ2-7, with TRBD1 identical over 11 bases. CDR1 ENHRY and CDR2 SYGVKD come from the germline V gene. Germline trimming cut 10 bases from V and 2 bases from J; bases unmatched to any gene: 4. The CDR3 sequence is 13 residues long. The CDR3 sequence: CATGTGGTYEQYV. DNA for the CDR3: TGTGCCACCGGGACAGGGGGAACCTACGAGCAGTACGTC.

This sequence joins TRBV19 and TRBJ1-5, with 12 bases fitting TRBD1. The germline V gene has CDR1 LNHDA and CDR2 SQIVND (reference sequence). The CDR3 covers 15 residues. V trimming: 5 bases; J trimming: 8 bases; junction bases outside the gene matches: 7. The CDR3 bases are TGTGCCAGTAGTTCCGGGACAGGGGGCGCGGAGCCCCAGCATTTT. Protein sequence: CASSSGTGGAEPQHF.

A remark on this clone: The germline gene is not matched at one end of the junction; a read error may be the cause. V gene TRBV9 combines with J gene TRBJ1-5, with a weak D call TRBD1 (6 bases). In germline, CDR1 is SGDLS, CDR2 YYNGEE. The CDR3 length is 15 residues. DNA for the CDR3: TGTGCCAGCAGCCCAGGTAGCGGGGACAATCGGCCCCAGCATTTT. It is translated as CASSPGSGDNRPQHF. The full variable domain, its missing parts supplied by reference TRBV9 and TRBJ1-5, is DSGVTQTPKHLITATGQRVTLRCSPRSGDLSVYWYQQSLDQGLQFLIQYYNGEERAKGNILERFSAQQFPDLHSELNLSSLELGDSALYFCASSPGSGDNRPQHFGDGTRLSIL.

This clone was recorded once. CDR3 loop: CATKIPGAQPNSGNTIYF. CDR3 DNA sequence: TGTGCCACGAAAATTCCAGGGGCCCAACCCAACTCTGGAAACACCATATATTTT. The gene calls are TRBV3-1 (or the pseudogene TRBV3-2) and TRBJ1-3, with D possibly TRBD1 on 6 matching bases. Germline V lookup: CDR1 LGHDT, CDR2 YNNKEL (reference sequence). Deletions cut 10 bases from V and 0 bases from J, with 25 bases between. This CDR3 has 18 residues.

The rearrangement joins TRBV7-3 to TRBJ2-1; D not certain. V was shortened by 0 bases and J by 12 bases, with 6 bases between the two germline ends. The CDR3 is made up of 11 amino acids. The V gene's germline CDR1 is SGHTA and CDR2 FQGTGA. The CDR3 DNA sequence: TGTGCCAGCAGCTTAACCCAGCGGCAGTTCTTC. Amino acid sequence: CASSLTQRQFF. Based on the CDR3 plus reference TRBV7-3 and TRBJ2-1, the full variable domain is GAGVSQTPSNKVTEKGKYVELRCDPISGHTALYWYRQSLGQGPEFLIYFQGTGAADDSGLPNDRFFAVRPEGSVSTLKIQRTERGDSAVYLCASSLTQRQFFGPGTRLTVL.

This clone showed up just a few times. For the CDR3, the DNA is TGTGCCAGCAGTTACAGAGTAGCGGGAGAACGCTACGAGCAGTACGTC. It yields the protein CASSYRVAGERYEQYV. The gene calls are TRBV6-2 or TRBV6-3 and TRBJ2-7, with TRBD2 matching over 9 bases. Germline values: CDR1 MNHEY, CDR2 SVGEGT. J gave up 3 bases and V 2 bases, and 8 bases lay outside the gene matches. The CDR3 has 16 residues.

The CDR3 spells CATSTLAGGTDTQYF. The CDR3 coding sequence is TGTGCCACCAGCACCTTAGCGGGAGGGACAGATACGCAGTATTTT. V usage is TRBV15 and J usage is TRBJ2-3; TRBD2 matches at 11 bases. This CDR3 spans 15 amino acids. Trimming took 4 bases from V and 3 from J; bases not matched to a gene: 3. From germline, CDR1 is LNHNV and CDR2 YYDKDF (reference sequence). Full variable domain (rest looked up from reference TRBV15 and TRBJ2-3): DAMVIQNPRYQVTQFGKPVTLSCSQTLNHNVMYWYQQKSSQAPKLLFHYYDKDFNNEADTPDNFQSRRPNTSFCFLDIRSPGLGDTAMYLCATSTLAGGTDTQYFGPGTRLTVL.

This clone was observed once. The chain combines TRBV4-2 with TRBJ2-4, with D perhaps TRBD1 or TRBD2 (5 bases each). V lost 1 base, J lost 4 bases, and 8 bases lay in between. There are 14 residues in the CDR3. Looked up from germline, CDR1 is LGHNA and CDR2 is YNFKEQ. CDR3 DNA sequence: TGTGCCAGCAGCCAAGGGGACGGAAAAAACATTCAGTACTTC. Its translation: CASSQGDGKNIQYF.

This clone was found once. The chain is built from TRBV6-6 and TRBJ2-7; TRBD1 aligns across 9 bases. The V segment lost 6 bases and the J segment 6 bases; nucleotides outside the gene matches: 3. This CDR3 comprises 12 residues. The germline V gene has CDR1 MNHNY and CDR2 SVGAGI (reference sequence). The CDR3 DNA reads as TGTGCCAGCAGGGGACAGGGCTCCGAGCAGTACTTC. Its protein is CASRGQGSEQYF.

Concerning this clone: An end of the junction does not agree with germline; a read error may underlie this. The chain is built from TRBV7-2 and TRBJ1-5; D gene unclear. Germline CDR1 and CDR2: SGHTA and FQGNSA. The CDR3 contains 13 residues. Here the CDR3 reads CASSSPSNRPQHF. The CDR3 bases are TGTGCCAGCAGCTCCCCTAGCAATCGGCCCCAGCATTTT.

The V gene is TRBV7-9, the J gene TRBJ1-2, with TRBD1 as a possible D gene (6 bases). Trimming stripped 3 bases from V and 5 bases from J, with 13 bases between. Germline V gene lookup returns CDR1 SEHNR and CDR2 FQNEAQ (reference sequence). CDR3 length: 14 residues. The CDR3 loop is CASSFYREEYGYTF. The CDR3, as DNA: TGTGCCAGCAGCTTCTACAGGGAAGAATATGGCTACACCTTC.

The chain joins TRBV6-5 to TRBJ2-7, with TRBD2 as a possible D gene (6 bases). The germline V and J ends were trimmed by 0 bases and 3 bases, with 9 bases remaining between them. Looked up from germline, CDR1 is MNHEY and CDR2 is SVGAGI. The CDR3 extends over 14 amino acids. CDR3 DNA sequence: TGTGCCAGCAGTTACTCGGAGGGTAGCTACGAGCAGTACTTC. Protein product: CASSYSEGSYEQYF.

The chain combines TRBV6-5 with TRBJ1-5; D is uncertain. Trimming cost V 2 bases and J 0 bases, with 5 bases left between them. This CDR3 is 14 amino acids long. Germline V gene lookup returns CDR1 MNHEY and CDR2 SVGAGI. The CDR3, as DNA: TGTGCCAGCAGTTACGACATTAGCAATCAGCCCCAGCATTTT. This codes for CASSYDISNQPQHF.

The rearrangement joins TRBV3-1 (or the pseudogene TRBV3-2) to TRBJ2-1, with D unresolved. This CDR3 has 13 residues. Trimming left V 3 bases short and J 6 bases short, with 9 bases between. The germline CDR1 and CDR2 sequences are LGHDT and YNNKEL (reference sequence). The CDR3 DNA is TGTGCCAGCAGCCATTATCGGACCAATGAGCAGTTCTTC. It translates to CASSHYRTNEQFF.